This entry lists 32 T cell receptor beta chains sequenced from one sample in a study of shared clonotypes between healthy human individuals. CD45RO-negative CD8 cells positively selected for CCR7 made up the naive population, which excluded terminally differentiated effector memory CD45RA+ cells. The assay was immunoSEQ multiplex PCR, and TCRdb's table has in-frame clones only and misses some. The sample contains roughly 1,800,000 clones, 85% to 95% of which appear only once. Source material: naive CD8+ T cells sorted from blood. The receptor source for this set is a man aged 18 to 29 in good health.

The CDR3 region has the DNA TGTGCCAGCAGCGGGGCCACAGGGACGCCCCAGTACTTC. Its translation: CASSGATGTPQYF. J is TRBJ2-5 and V is TRBV7-9; D might be TRBD1 (6 bases). With 5 bases removed from V and 9 bases from J, the gap between germline ends came to 16 bases. The CDR3 has 13 residues. The germline gives CDR1 SEHNR, CDR2 FQNEAQ (reference sequence).

The genes are TRBV5-1 and TRBJ2-1, with 13 nucleotides matching TRBD2. The J segment lost 7 bases and the V segment lost 4 bases, leaving 8 bases of the junction unmatched. Germline values: CDR1 SGHRS, CDR2 YFSETQ. This CDR3 region has 16 residues. The CDR3 spells CASSPEGLAGLNEQFF. The CDR3 coding sequence is TGCGCCAGCAGCCCCGAGGGACTAGCGGGATTAAATGAGCAGTTCTTC.

This clone appeared once. The V and J genes are TRBV30 and TRBJ2-1; D unclear. V lost 5 bases and J lost 8, with 10 bases in between. Per germline, CDR1 GTSNPN and CDR2 SVGIG (reference sequence). The CDR3 has 11 amino acids. The CDR3 sequence: CAWAENDEQFF. The CDR3 DNA reads as TGTGCCTGGGCAGAGAATGATGAGCAGTTCTTC.

The chain combines TRBV4-3 with TRBJ2-6, with 10 bases lining up with TRBD1. This CDR3 is 20 amino acids long. CDR1 and CDR2 from the germline V gene are LGHNA and YSLEER. Trimming at V came to 1 base and at J to 0 bases, leaving 9 bases not matched to a gene. The CDR3 DNA reads as TGCGCCAGCAGCCAAGGGACGGACAGGGGGATCCGCTCTGGGGCCAACGTCCTGACTTTC. Translation gives CASSQGTDRGIRSGANVLTF.

This chain connects TRBV5-6 to TRBJ2-3, with D unresolved. Germline lookup yields CDR1 SGHDT and CDR2 YYEEEE. The CDR3 spans 15 residues. V lost 4 bases and J 4 bases, leaving 16 bases between the germline ends. CDR3 coding DNA: TGTGCCAGCAGCCCTTATTTCGACCGCCCAGATACGCAGTATTTT. Amino acid sequence: CASSPYFDRPDTQYF.

The chain uses TRBV27 and TRBJ2-7, with 10 positions matching TRBD1. The CDR3 consists of 14 residues. Germline V gives CDR1 MNHEY, CDR2 SMNVEV (reference sequence). V lost 5 bases and J lost 6; bases outside the gene matches: 7. CDR3: CASSTTGGWAEQYF. The CDR3 DNA sequence: TGTGCCAGCAGTACGACAGGGGGCTGGGCCGAGCAGTACTTC.

The chain employs TRBV28 and TRBJ2-4, with D tentatively TRBD1 (5 bases). V was clipped by 3 bases and J by 1 base, with 10 bases between them. The length of the CDR3 is 15 residues. Germline loops: CDR1 MDHEN, CDR2 SYDVKM. The DNA for the CDR3 is TGTGCCAGCAGTTTGGGGCTAAGCGCCAAAAACATTCAGTACTTC. Its protein is CASSLGLSAKNIQYF.

On this clone: The sample has other DNA sequences that encode this CDR3 too. The chain has TRBV27 and TRBJ1-2, with TRBD1 identical over 9 bases. Germline CDR1 reads MNHEY; CDR2 reads SMNVEV (reference sequence). The CDR3 contains 14 residues. V was clipped by 6 bases and J by 4 bases; unmatched bases: 6. For the CDR3, the DNA is TGTGCCAGCAGCCTGTCGACAGGGGGCTATGGCTACACCTTC. Translated, it gives CASSLSTGGYGYTF.

As to this clone: This specimen includes other DNA sequences encoding the same CDR3. The chain is built from TRBV19 and TRBJ2-7; a possible D gene is TRBD2 (6 bases). This CDR3 spans 11 amino acids. CDR1 LNHDA and CDR2 SQIVND come from the germline V gene (reference sequence). The ends were cut back, 5 bases at V and 7 bases at J, with 9 bases in the middle. The CDR3 sequence is CASSWGDEQYF. The CDR3, as DNA: TGTGCCAGTAGTTGGGGGGATGAGCAGTACTTC.

The V and J genes are TRBV7-9 and TRBJ2-1; perhaps TRBD2 as D (6 bases). Deletions cut 5 bases from V and 4 bases from J, with 12 bases between. Germline loops: CDR1 SEHNR, CDR2 FQNEAQ (reference sequence). This CDR3 has 14 amino acids. DNA for the CDR3: TGTGCCAGCAGCCCTATTCGGGGGTACAATGAGCAGTTCTTC. Residues: CASSPIRGYNEQFF.

This chain links TRBV5-4 with TRBJ2-5; D ambiguous. The CDR3 spans 15 residues. Looked up from germline, CDR1 is SGHNT and CDR2 is YYREEE (reference sequence). Trimming took off 5 bases at V and 2 bases at J, with 16 bases between the two ends. Here the CDR3 DNA reads TGTGCCAGCAGGCTCCGTGGGTCTAGTCAAGAGACCCAGTACTTC. This gives the protein CASRLRGSSQETQYF.

J is TRBJ1-6 and V is TRBV27; D possibly corresponds to TRBD1 (5 bases). Per germline, CDR1 MNHEY and CDR2 SMNVEV (reference sequence). Trimming shortened V by 2 bases and J by 6 bases, and 8 bases separated the two germline ends. CDR3 length equals 14 residues. CDR3 residues: CASSLGDPNSPLHF. CDR3 DNA sequence: TGTGCCAGCAGTTTAGGGGACCCTAATTCACCCCTCCACTTT.

The rearrangement joins TRBV27 to TRBJ2-3, with unresolved D. Per germline, CDR1 MNHEY and CDR2 SMNVEV (reference sequence). Trimming cost V 3 bases and J 14 bases, with 18 bases left between them. The CDR3 contains 13 residues. The CDR3, as DNA: TGTGCCAGCAGTTTTTCCCCCACCCAATGGGGGTATTTT. Translated: CASSFSPTQWGYF.

V gene TRBV5-1 combines with J gene TRBJ2-7; D assignment may be TRBD1 or TRBD2 (6 bases each). The CDR3 has 14 residues. Germline V CDR1 and CDR2: SGHRS, YFSETQ. V was shortened by 4 bases and J by 6 bases, with 17 bases between the two germline ends. CDR3 in amino acids: CASSPWGATREQYF. The CDR3 region has the DNA TGCGCCAGCAGCCCGTGGGGGGCGACTCGCGAGCAGTACTTC.

A note on this clone: The sample has other DNA sequences that encode this CDR3 too. V is TRBV7-9 and J is TRBJ2-3; D may be TRBD2 (6 bases). Germline V lookup: CDR1 SEHNR, CDR2 FQNEAQ (reference sequence). Trimming stripped 5 bases from V and 0 bases from J, with 12 bases between. CDR3 length: 15 residues. This CDR3 is CASSPRTTSTDTQYF. The DNA for the CDR3 is TGTGCCAGCAGCCCCCGGACTACTAGCACAGATACGCAGTATTTT.

The gene calls are TRBV25-1 and TRBJ1-1; D is unclear. Trimming stripped 3 bases from V and 2 bases from J, with 13 bases between. Germline V CDR1 and CDR2: MGHDK, SYGVNS. CDR3 size: 15 residues. The CDR3 coding sequence is TGTGCCAGCAGTGATTGGGGTCAGGTCAACACTGAAGCTTTCTTT. Amino acids: CASSDWGQVNTEAFF.

The chain recombines TRBV19 with TRBJ1-4; D gene unclear. V lost 6 bases and J 0 bases, leaving 20 bases between the germline ends. This CDR3 is built from 18 residues. Germline CDR1 is LNHDA and CDR2 is SQIVND (reference sequence). The CDR3, as DNA: TGTGCCAGTAGCGTCGACGGGAAAGACGTTGCAACTAATGAAAAACTGTTTTTT. Residues: CASSVDGKDVATNEKLFF.

This clone was seen a single time. The chain carries TRBV5-4 and TRBJ1-1; D is unresolved. The V end was cut by 2 bases, the J end by 7 bases, with 12 bases between. CDR1 and CDR2 from the germline V gene are SGHNT and YYREEE (reference sequence). This CDR3 comprises 13 residues. The CDR3: CASSFSPEDEAFF. The CDR3 nucleotides read TGTGCCAGCAGCTTTTCCCCCGAAGATGAAGCTTTCTTT.

The chain links TRBV29-1 to TRBJ2-1, with D possibly matching TRBD1 (5 bases). Germline CDR1 reads SQVTM; CDR2 reads ANQGSEA. The CDR3 is made up of 14 amino acids. V lost 3 bases, J lost 2 bases, and 11 bases lay in between. The CDR3 sequence: CSVDLDTPYNEQFF. CDR3 bases: TGCAGCGTTGATTTGGACACCCCCTACAATGAGCAGTTCTTC.

This clone was detected only once. This chain connects TRBV4-3 to TRBJ1-2; D gene ambiguous. Between the trimmed V and J ends, which lost 3 bases and 4 bases, there was a span of 12 bases. This CDR3 spans 14 amino acids. The germline V gene has CDR1 LGHNA and CDR2 YSLEER. Here the CDR3 reads CASSQERDAYGYTF. CDR3 DNA sequence: TGCGCCAGCAGCCAGGAACGGGATGCCTATGGCTACACCTTC.

The gene calls are TRBV4-1 and TRBJ2-7; D perhaps matches TRBD2 (5 bases). The CDR3 length is 13 residues. Germline-derived CDR1 and CDR2 are MGHRA and YSYEKL. Deletions cut 3 bases from V and 6 bases from J, with 12 bases between. The CDR3 here is CASSHQLVREQYF. In nucleotides, the CDR3 is TGCGCCAGCAGCCACCAACTAGTCCGCGAGCAGTACTTC.

The rearrangement joins TRBV9 to TRBJ1-1; D is unclear. CDR1 and CDR2 (germline): SGDLS, YYNGEE. The length of the CDR3 is 14 residues. V lost 0 bases and J lost 6, with 12 bases in between. The CDR3 DNA reads as TGTGCCAGCAGCGTAGAGGTTATGGGTCCTGAAGCTTTCTTT. Its translation is CASSVEVMGPEAFF.

For this clone: Germline is not matched at one junction end, which may reflect a read error. The rearrangement joins TRBV7-7 to TRBJ1-5; D is uncertain. Germline V gives CDR1 SSHAT, CDR2 FNYEAQ (reference sequence). CDR3 length equals 21 residues. CDR3: CASSLVLRKPRGRERNQPQHF. In nucleotides, the CDR3 is TGTGCTAGCAGCTTAGTCCTCAGAAAACCCCGAGGACGAGAGAGGAATCAGCCCCAGCATTTT.

V is TRBV7-8 and J is TRBJ2-7; 10 bases map to TRBD1. With 5 bases clipped from V and 6 bases from J, the junction kept 13 bases outside the gene matches. This CDR3 comprises 16 residues. CDR1 and CDR2 from the germline V gene are SGHVS and FQNEAQ. CDR3 residues: CASSLLDRGMTREQYF. CDR3 coding DNA: TGTGCCAGCAGCCTGTTGGACAGGGGGATGACACGCGAGCAGTACTTC.

The gene calls are TRBV27 and TRBJ2-3; TRBD2 matches 8 bases. Germline CDR1 and CDR2: MNHEY and SMNVEV (reference sequence). With V trimmed by 6 bases and J by 3 bases, 5 bases remained unmatched. This CDR3 spans 14 amino acids. The CDR3 DNA is TGTGCCAGCAGAGCGGGAGACGAAACAGATACGCAGTATTTT. Translated, it gives CASRAGDETDTQYF.

The rearrangement uses TRBV7-8 and TRBJ2-1; 10 bases match TRBD1. Germline values: CDR1 SGHVS, CDR2 FQNEAQ. This CDR3 region has 16 residues. The ends lost 4 bases at V and 4 bases at J; junction bases unmatched: 7. This CDR3 is CASSSTGGKLYNEQFF. The CDR3 DNA reads TGTGCCAGCAGCTCGACAGGGGGCAAGCTATACAATGAGCAGTTCTTC.

The genes are TRBV7-6 and TRBJ1-6; 9 bases are shared with TRBD1. V trimming: 1 base; J trimming: 5 bases; junction bases outside the gene matches: 3. The length of the CDR3 is 16 residues. From germline, CDR1 is SGHVS and CDR2 FNYEAQ. The CDR3 here is CASSLGGQGHNSPLHF. The DNA for the CDR3 is TGTGCCAGCAGCTTAGGGGGACAGGGTCATAATTCACCCCTCCACTTT.

This sequence joins TRBV6-5 and TRBJ1-5; D is uncertain. Trimming pared 5 bases from V and 7 bases from J, leaving 18 bases between. The CDR3 totals 15 residues. CDR1 and CDR2 from the germline V gene are MNHEY and SVGAGI. The CDR3 nucleotides are TGTGCCAGCAGTCCCCGGTGGGAGGGTGACCAGCCCCAGCATTTT. This sequence encodes CASSPRWEGDQPQHF.

The chain employs TRBV4-3 and TRBJ2-1, with D possibly matching TRBD1 (6 bases). This CDR3 spans 14 amino acids. Germline lookup yields CDR1 LGHNA and CDR2 YSLEER. Trimming left V 2 bases short and J 5 bases short, with 10 bases between. Written as DNA, the CDR3 is TGCGCCAGCAGCCAACTTACAGGGAACAATGAGCAGTTCTTC. Protein: CASSQLTGNNEQFF.

The J gene is TRBJ2-7, the V gene TRBV6-5; 8 nucleotides agree with TRBD2. Germline CDR1 MNHEY, CDR2 SVGAGI. With V trimmed by 4 bases and J by 2 bases, 7 bases remained unmatched. The CDR3 extends over 15 amino acids. The CDR3 DNA reads as TGTGCCAGCAGTTTCGGCGGGGGGAAACCCTACGAGCAGTACTTC. Its translation is CASSFGGGKPYEQYF.

The V and J genes are TRBV9 and TRBJ2-2, with D perhaps given as TRBD1 or TRBD2 (5 bases each). Trimming took off 3 bases at V and 5 bases at J, with 17 bases between the two ends. Germline V gene sequence: CDR1 SGDLS, CDR2 YYNGEE. The CDR3 runs to 16 residues. In DNA, the CDR3 is TGTGCCAGCAGCGGGGACGATCTGGGCGATACCGGGGAGCTGTTTTTT. Protein sequence: CASSGDDLGDTGELFF.

The genes are TRBV6-1 and TRBJ1-2; D perhaps matches TRBD1 (5 bases). Trimming stripped 10 bases from V and 6 bases from J, with 12 bases between. CDR1 and CDR2 (germline): MNHNS, SASEGT. This CDR3 region has 11 residues. CDR3 loop: CAIDPRDGYTF. In DNA, the CDR3 is TGTGCCATTGACCCCAGGGATGGCTACACCTTC.